These T cell receptor beta chains were read from a single sample in a study of blood T cells in healthy people across ages. TCRdb independently ran MiXCR on the 5' RACE reads; one entry per CDR3 protein. The sample records about 930,000 distinct CDR3 sequences, 25% to 30% being singletons. The same data also contributed to another study, on T cells of mothers and their children.

The sequenced sample was blood. These receptors all stem from a woman in her thirties or forties in good health. The CDR3 runs from the conserved cysteine through the conserved F or W. The D gene is left open where the match is weak. Size tells how often a clone was seen (once, few, many) or the class of an expanded clone, and some rows leave it out.

length: 12
V: TRBV27
size: NA
J: TRBJ2-5
D: NA
CDR3: CVSRTSQETQYF
DNA: TGTGTCAGCAGAACCAGCCAAGAGACCCAGTACTTC

length: 16
V: TRBV7-2
size: many
J: TRBJ2-1
D: TRBD2
CDR3: CASSFTGTSGGATAFF
DNA: TGTGCCAGCAGCTTTACCGGGACTAGCGGGGGGGCTACCGCGTTCTTC

length: 12
V: TRBV20-1
size: NA
J: TRBJ2-3
D: NA
CDR3: CRASKPPDTQYF
DNA: TGCAGGGCTAGCAAGCCCCCAGACACGCAGTATTTT

length: 14
V: TRBV7-9
size: NA
J: TRBJ1-1
D: NA
CDR3: CASSFPDLSTEAFF
DNA: TGTGCCAGCAGCTTTCCCGACCTCAGCACTGAAGCTTTCTTT

length: 12
V: TRBV2
size: few
J: TRBJ2-7
D: NA
CDR3: CASKREAYEQYF
DNA: TGTGCCAGCAAACGAGAAGCCTACGAGCAGTACTTC

length: 12
V: TRBV5-1
size: many
J: TRBJ2-1
D: NA
CDR3: CASSRGYNEQFF
DNA: TGTGCCAGCAGTCGGGGGTACAATGAGCAGTTCTTC

length: 13
V: TRBV12-3/TRBV12-4
size: NA
J: TRBJ2-5
D: NA
CDR3: CASLTTVYNEQYF
DNA: TGTGCCAGCTTAACGACAGTATACAATGAGCAGTACTTC

length: 15
V: TRBV10-3
size: NA
J: TRBJ1-5
D: NA
CDR3: CAISSGGDSNQPQHF
DNA: TGTGCCATCAGTAGCGGTGGAGATAGCAATCAGCCCCAGCATTTT

length: 14
V: TRBV12-3/TRBV12-4
size: few
J: TRBJ2-1
D: TRBD2
CDR3: CASRPSGGGNEQFF
DNA: TGTGCCAGCAGGCCCAGCGGGGGGGGTAATGAGCAGTTCTTC

length: 16
V: TRBV6-5
size: NA
J: TRBJ1-5
D: NA
CDR3: CASSSLTGAGNQPQHF
DNA: TGTGCCAGCAGTTCCCTGACGGGGGCGGGCAATCAGCCCCAGCATTTT

length: 15
V: TRBV7-8
size: few
J: TRBJ1-1
D: TRBD1
CDR3: CASSLSTGAYTEAFF
DNA: TGTGCCAGCAGCTTATCTACAGGGGCGTACACTGAAGCTTTCTTT

length: 13
V: TRBV6-2/TRBV6-3
size: many
J: TRBJ2-7
D: TRBD1
CDR3: CASTGTETYEQYF
DNA: TGTGCCAGCACCGGGACAGAGACCTACGAGCAGTACTTC

length: 13
V: TRBV2
size: NA
J: TRBJ1-4
D: NA
CDR3: CATGGQVGEKLFF
DNA: TGTGCCACCGGAGGTCAGGTTGGGGAAAAACTGTTTTTT

length: 18
V: TRBV6-1
size: NA
J: TRBJ1-2
D: TRBD1
CDR3: CASSPTGTGDLRIYGYTF
DNA: TGTGCCAGCAGTCCTACCGGGACAGGAGACCTCCGGATCTATGGCTACACCTTC

length: 16
V: TRBV7-9
size: NA
J: TRBJ2-4
D: NA
CDR3: CASSSGGTDPKNIQYF
DNA: TGTGCCAGCAGCTCCGGCGGGACAGACCCCAAAAACATTCAGTACTTC

length: 13
V: TRBV2
size: NA
J: TRBJ1-2
D: TRBD1
CDR3: CASRTTGSYGYTF
DNA: TGTGCCAGCAGAACGACAGGGTCCTATGGCTACACCTTC

length: 13
V: TRBV28
size: few
J: TRBJ1-1
D: NA
CDR3: CASKAWDGTEAFF
DNA: TGTGCCAGCAAGGCGTGGGATGGCACTGAAGCTTTCTTT

length: 14
V: TRBV2
size: few
J: TRBJ2-6
D: NA
CDR3: CASSRSPGANVLTF
DNA: TGTGCCAGCAGTCGGAGCCCTGGGGCCAACGTCCTGACTTTC

length: 14
V: TRBV4-1
size: many
J: TRBJ1-2
D: NA
CDR3: CASSQTRLAYGYTF
DNA: TGCGCCAGCAGCCAGACACGCTTAGCCTATGGCTACACCTTC

length: 14
V: TRBV27
size: few
J: TRBJ1-2
D: NA
CDR3: CASSLEQGRGGYTF
DNA: TGTGCCAGCAGTTTAGAGCAGGGGAGGGGAGGCTACACCTTC

length: 13
V: TRBV5-1
size: many
J: TRBJ1-2
D: NA
CDR3: CVPGGTSNYGYTF
DNA: TGCGTCCCCGGAGGCACCTCTAACTATGGCTACACCTTC

length: 17
V: TRBV7-2
size: few
J: TRBJ1-5
D: NA
CDR3: CASSLDPRVWGNQPQHF
DNA: TGTGCCAGCAGCTTAGATCCCCGGGTCTGGGGCAATCAGCCCCAGCATTTT

length: 17
V: TRBV7-6
size: few
J: TRBJ2-1
D: NA
CDR3: CTSSNRDTPSSYNEQFF
DNA: TGTACCAGCAGCAATAGGGACACGCCGAGCTCCTACAATGAGCAGTTCTTC

length: 15
V: TRBV12-3/TRBV12-4
size: NA
J: TRBJ1-6
D: NA
CDR3: CATSVGGSYNSPLHF
DNA: TGTGCCACGTCAGTGGGGGGGTCCTATAATTCACCCCTCCACTTT

length: 16
V: TRBV9
size: few
J: TRBJ1-2
D: NA
CDR3: CASSWGDGGADYGYTF
DNA: TGTGCCAGCAGCTGGGGCGATGGGGGGGCAGACTATGGCTACACCTTC

length: 20
V: TRBV7-2
size: NA
J: TRBJ2-1
D: NA
CDR3: CASSTPGGNQPQHFGDEQFF
DNA: NA